The rows below give T cell receptor beta chains drawn from one sample of a study of control samples from healthy donors and cancer patients. The protocol was immunoSEQ multiplex PCR, while the TCRdb copy is restricted to in-frame clones and leaves out a portion. The sample lists fewer than 90,000 clones, around 87% occurring once. Material for sequencing was blood. These receptors all come from a man aged 50-60 years in good health. Both conserved end residues are trimmed from each CDR3. Size is omitted from some rows. Given values are once, few, many or a class for expanded clones.

J | V | size | CDR3
TRBJ1-6 | TRBV6-2/TRBV6-3 | NA | ASSYSRGANSPLH
TRBJ2-3 | TRBV7-2 | NA | ASSLPGRGTDTQY
TRBJ1-3 | TRBV10-3 | once | AISESLWKAGNTIY
TRBJ1-1 | TRBV7-2 | NA | ASSLQGQGTEAF
TRBJ2-7 | TRBV4-2 | NA | ASSIPGTSVFYEQY
TRBJ2-7 | TRBV2 | NA | ASSDYEQY
TRBJ1-5 | TRBV15 | once | ATSLDRDVRNQPQH
TRBJ2-1 | TRBV5-4 | NA | ASREGGMDYNEQF
TRBJ2-5 | TRBV6-1 | NA | ASSETGRDRETQY
TRBJ1-1 | TRBV5-5 | NA | ASSLVMGASTEAF
TRBJ1-2 | TRBV14 | NA | ASSDQQSGGYT
TRBJ1-3 | TRBV4-3 | NA | ASSPLGASFSGNTIY
TRBJ2-1 | TRBV5-1 | NA | ASSRAEAVYNEQF
TRBJ2-7 | TRBV5-1 | NA | ASSLQETYEQY
TRBJ2-1 | TRBV5-1 | few | ASSSPRLAGSSYNEQF
TRBJ2-7 | TRBV19 | NA | ASSKIGSSYEQY